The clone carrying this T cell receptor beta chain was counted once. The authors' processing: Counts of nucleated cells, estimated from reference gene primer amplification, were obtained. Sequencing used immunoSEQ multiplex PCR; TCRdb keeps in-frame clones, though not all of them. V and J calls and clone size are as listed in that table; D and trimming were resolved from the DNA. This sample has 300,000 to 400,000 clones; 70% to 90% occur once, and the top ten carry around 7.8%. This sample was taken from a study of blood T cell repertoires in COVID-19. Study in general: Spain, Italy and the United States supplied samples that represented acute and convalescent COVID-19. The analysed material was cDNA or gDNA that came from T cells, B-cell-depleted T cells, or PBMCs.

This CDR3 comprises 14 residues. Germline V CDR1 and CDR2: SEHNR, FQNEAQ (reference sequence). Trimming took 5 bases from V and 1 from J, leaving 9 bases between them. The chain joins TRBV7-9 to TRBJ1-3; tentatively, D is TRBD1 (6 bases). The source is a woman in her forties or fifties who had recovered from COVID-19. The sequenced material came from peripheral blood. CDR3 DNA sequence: TGTGCCAGCAGCCCCGGGACATCTGGAAACACCATATATTTT. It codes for CASSPGTSGNTIYF. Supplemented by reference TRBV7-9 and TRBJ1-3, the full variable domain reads DTGVSQNPRHKITKRGQNVTFRCDPISEHNRLYWYRQTLGQGPEFLTYFQNEAQLEKSRLLSDRFSAERPKGSFSTLEIQRTEQGDSAMYLCASSPGTSGNTIYFGEGSWLTVV.